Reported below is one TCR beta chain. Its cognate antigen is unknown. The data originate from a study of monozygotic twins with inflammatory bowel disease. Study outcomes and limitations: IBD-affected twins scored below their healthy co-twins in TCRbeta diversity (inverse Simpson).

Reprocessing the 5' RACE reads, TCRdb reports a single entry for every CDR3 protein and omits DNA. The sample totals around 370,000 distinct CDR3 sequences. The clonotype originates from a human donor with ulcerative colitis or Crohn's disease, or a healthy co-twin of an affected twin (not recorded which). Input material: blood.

The CDR3 sequence is CASSLAPRGGDVKDTQYF. The chain has TRBV5-1 and TRBJ2-3; TCRdb gives TRBD2 as the D gene, but with no DNA this cannot be confirmed. The CDR3 is 18 amino acids. Germline V gene data show CDR1 as SGHRS and CDR2 as YFSETQ.